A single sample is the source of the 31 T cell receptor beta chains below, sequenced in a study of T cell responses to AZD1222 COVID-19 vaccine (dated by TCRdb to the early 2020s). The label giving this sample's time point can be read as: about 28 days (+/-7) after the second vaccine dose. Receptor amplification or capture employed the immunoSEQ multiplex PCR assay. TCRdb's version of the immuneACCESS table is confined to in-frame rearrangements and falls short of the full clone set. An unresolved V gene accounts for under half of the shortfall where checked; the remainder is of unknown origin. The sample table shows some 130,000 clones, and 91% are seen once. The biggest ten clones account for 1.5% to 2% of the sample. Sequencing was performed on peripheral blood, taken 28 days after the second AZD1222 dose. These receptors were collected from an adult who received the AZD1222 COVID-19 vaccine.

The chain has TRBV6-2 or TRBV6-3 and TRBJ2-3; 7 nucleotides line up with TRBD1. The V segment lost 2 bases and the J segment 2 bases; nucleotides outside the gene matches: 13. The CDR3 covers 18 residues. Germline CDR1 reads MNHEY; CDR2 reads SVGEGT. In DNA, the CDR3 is TGTGCCAGCAGTTACGACAGGGCGGACGGGTGGATCACAGATACGCAGTATTTT. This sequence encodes CASSYDRADGWITDTQYF.

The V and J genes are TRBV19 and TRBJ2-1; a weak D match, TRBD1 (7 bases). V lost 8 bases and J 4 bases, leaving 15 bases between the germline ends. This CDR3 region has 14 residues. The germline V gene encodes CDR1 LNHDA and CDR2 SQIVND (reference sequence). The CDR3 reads CASGQAGQYNEQFF. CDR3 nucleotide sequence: TGTGCCAGTGGCCAGGCGGGACAGTACAATGAGCAGTTCTTC.

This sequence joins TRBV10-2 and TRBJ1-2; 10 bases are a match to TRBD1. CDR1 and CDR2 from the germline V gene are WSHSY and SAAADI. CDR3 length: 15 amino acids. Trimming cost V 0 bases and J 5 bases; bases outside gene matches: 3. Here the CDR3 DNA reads TGCGCCAGCAGTGAGTCGGCGGGACAGGGGTATGGCTACACCTTC. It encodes CASSESAGQGYGYTF.

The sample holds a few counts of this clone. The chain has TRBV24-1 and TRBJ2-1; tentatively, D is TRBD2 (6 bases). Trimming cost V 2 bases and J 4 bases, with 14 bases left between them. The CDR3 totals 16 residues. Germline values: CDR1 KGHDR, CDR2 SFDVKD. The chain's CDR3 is CATSDSSSSEYNEQFF. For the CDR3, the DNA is TGTGCCACCAGTGATTCCTCCTCTAGCGAGTACAATGAGCAGTTCTTC.

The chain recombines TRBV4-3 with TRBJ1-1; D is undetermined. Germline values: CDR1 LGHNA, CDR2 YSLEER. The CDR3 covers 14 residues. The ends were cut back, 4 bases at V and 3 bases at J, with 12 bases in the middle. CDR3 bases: TGCGCCAGCAGCCGCACCCAAGGGTACACTGAAGCTTTCTTT. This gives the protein CASSRTQGYTEAFF.

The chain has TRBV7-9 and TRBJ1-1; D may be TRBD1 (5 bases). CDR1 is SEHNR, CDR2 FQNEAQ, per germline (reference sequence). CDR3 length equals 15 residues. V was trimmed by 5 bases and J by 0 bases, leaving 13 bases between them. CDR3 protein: CASSPGLGMNTEAFF. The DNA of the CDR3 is TGTGCCAGCAGCCCGGGGCTTGGTATGAACACTGAAGCTTTCTTT. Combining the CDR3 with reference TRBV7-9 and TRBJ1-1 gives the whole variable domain DTGVSQNPRHKITKRGQNVTFRCDPISEHNRLYWYRQTLGQGPEFLTYFQNEAQLEKSRLLSDRFSAERPKGSFSTLEIQRTEQGDSAMYLCASSPGLGMNTEAFFGQGTRLTVV.

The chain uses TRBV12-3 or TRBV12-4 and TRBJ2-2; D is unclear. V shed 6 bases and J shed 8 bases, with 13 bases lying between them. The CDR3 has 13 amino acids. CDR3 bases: TGTGCCAGCAGGGGTGAGCCCGCGGGGGAGCTGTTTTTT. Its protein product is CASRGEPAGELFF.

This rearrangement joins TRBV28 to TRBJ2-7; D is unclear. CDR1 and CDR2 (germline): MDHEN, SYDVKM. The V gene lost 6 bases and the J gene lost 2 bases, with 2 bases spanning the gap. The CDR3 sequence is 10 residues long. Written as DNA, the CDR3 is TGTGCCAGCAGCACCTACGAGCAGTACGTC. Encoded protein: CASSTYEQYV.

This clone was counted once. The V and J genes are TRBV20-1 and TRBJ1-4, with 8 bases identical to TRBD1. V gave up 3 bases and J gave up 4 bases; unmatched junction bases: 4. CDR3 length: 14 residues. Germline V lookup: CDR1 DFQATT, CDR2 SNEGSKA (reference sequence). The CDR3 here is CSASGDRNNEKLFF. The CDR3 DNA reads TGCAGTGCTAGTGGGGACAGGAATAATGAAAAACTGTTTTTT.

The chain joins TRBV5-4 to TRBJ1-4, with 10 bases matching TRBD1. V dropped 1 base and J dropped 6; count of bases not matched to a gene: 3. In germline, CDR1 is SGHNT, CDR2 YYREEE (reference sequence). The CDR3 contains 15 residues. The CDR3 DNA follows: TGTGCCAGCAGCTTGACGACAGGGGGCGATGAAAAACTGTTTTTT. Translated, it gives CASSLTTGGDEKLFF.

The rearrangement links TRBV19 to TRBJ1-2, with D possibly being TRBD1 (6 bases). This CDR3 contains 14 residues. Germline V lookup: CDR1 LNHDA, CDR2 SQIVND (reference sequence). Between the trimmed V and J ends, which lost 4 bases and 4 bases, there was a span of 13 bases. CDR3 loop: CASSTGTWSYGYTF. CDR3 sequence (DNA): TGTGCCAGTAGTACCGGGACATGGTCCTATGGCTACACCTTC. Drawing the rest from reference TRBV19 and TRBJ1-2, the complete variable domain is DGGITQSPKYLFRKEGQNVTLSCEQNLNHDAMYWYRQDPGQGLRLIYYSQIVNDFQKGDIAEGYSVSREKKESFPLTVTSAQKNPTAFYLCASSTGTWSYGYTFGSGTRLTVV.

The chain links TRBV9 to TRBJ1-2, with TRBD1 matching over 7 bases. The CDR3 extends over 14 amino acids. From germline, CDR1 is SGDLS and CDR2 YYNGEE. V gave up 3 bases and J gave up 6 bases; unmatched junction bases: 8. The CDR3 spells CASSEGQAVDGYTF. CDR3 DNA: TGTGCCAGCAGCGAAGGACAGGCGGTCGATGGCTACACCTTC.

The chain's CDR3 is CAIGGSGGGYTF. DNA of the CDR3: TGTGCCATCGGCGGGTCGGGTGGGGGCTACACCTTC. V usage is TRBV10-3 and J usage is TRBJ1-2; D ambiguous. The CDR3 runs 12 residues. The germline V gene has CDR1 ENHRY and CDR2 SYGVKD. Trimming shortened V by 8 bases and J by 8 bases, and 15 bases separated the two germline ends.

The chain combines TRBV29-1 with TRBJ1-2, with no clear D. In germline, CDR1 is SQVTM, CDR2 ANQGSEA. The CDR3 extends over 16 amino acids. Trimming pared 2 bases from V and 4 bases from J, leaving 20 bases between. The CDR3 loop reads CSVESLALTGVYGYTF. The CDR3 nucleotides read TGCAGCGTTGAATCTCTTGCCCTCACGGGAGTCTATGGCTACACCTTC. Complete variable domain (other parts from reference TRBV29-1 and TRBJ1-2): SAVISQKPSRDICQRGTSLTIQCQVDSQVTMMFWYRQQPGQSLTLIATANQGSEATYESGFVIDKFPISRPNLTFSTLTVSNMSPEDSSIYLCSVESLALTGVYGYTFGSGTRLTVV.

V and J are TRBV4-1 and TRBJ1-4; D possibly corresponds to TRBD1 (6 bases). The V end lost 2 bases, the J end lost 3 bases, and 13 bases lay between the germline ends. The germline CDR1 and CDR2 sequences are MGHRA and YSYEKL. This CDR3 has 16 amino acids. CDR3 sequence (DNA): TGCGCCAGCAGCCAAAACAGGGTTCCCCCTAATGAAAAACTGTTTTTT. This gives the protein CASSQNRVPPNEKLFF.

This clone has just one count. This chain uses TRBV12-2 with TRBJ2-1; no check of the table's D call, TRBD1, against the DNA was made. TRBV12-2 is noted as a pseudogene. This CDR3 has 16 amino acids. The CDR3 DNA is TGTGCAAGTCGTCGTATGGGACACCGAACGTACAATGAGCAGTTCTTC. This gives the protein CASRRMGHRTYNEQFF.

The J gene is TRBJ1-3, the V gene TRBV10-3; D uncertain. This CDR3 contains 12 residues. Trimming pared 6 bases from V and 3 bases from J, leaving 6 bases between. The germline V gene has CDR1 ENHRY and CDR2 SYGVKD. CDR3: CAIRDGGNTIYF. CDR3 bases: TGTGCCATCAGGGACGGTGGAAACACCATATATTTT.

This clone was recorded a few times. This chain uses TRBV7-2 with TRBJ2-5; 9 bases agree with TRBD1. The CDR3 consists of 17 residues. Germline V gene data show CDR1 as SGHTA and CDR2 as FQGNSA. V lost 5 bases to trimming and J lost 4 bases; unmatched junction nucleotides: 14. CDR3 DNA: TGTGCCAGCAGCCCAAGTGGGACAGGGCATCACTTAGAGACCCAGTACTTC. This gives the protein CASSPSGTGHHLETQYF.

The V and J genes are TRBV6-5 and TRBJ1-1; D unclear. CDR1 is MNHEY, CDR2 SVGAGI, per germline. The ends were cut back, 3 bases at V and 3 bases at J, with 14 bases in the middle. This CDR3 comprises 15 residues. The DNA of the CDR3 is TGTGCCAGCAGTTATTCCCCCGATGTGGACACTGAAGCTTTCTTT. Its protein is CASSYSPDVDTEAFF.

CDR3 region: CASDGPGTEAFF. The CDR3 DNA follows: TGTGCCAGTGACGGACCGGGCACTGAAGCTTTCTTT. J is TRBJ1-1 and V is TRBV19; no clear D gene. Germline V CDR1 and CDR2: LNHDA, SQIVND (reference sequence). The CDR3 runs to 12 residues. V was clipped by 8 bases and J by 4 bases, with 11 bases between them.

CDR3 loop: CASSLEFDYNEQFF. CDR3 nucleotides: TGTGCCAGCAGCTTAGAGTTCGACTACAATGAGCAGTTCTTC. This chain links TRBV7-2 with TRBJ2-1, with D unresolved. Germline loops: CDR1 SGHTA, CDR2 FQGNSA. The V end lost 1 base, the J end lost 3 bases, and 7 bases lay between the germline ends. CDR3 length: 14 amino acids.

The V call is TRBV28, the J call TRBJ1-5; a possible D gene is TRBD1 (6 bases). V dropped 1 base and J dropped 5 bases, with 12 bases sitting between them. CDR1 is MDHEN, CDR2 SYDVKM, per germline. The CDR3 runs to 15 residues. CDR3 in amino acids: CASSLSGGGYQPQHF. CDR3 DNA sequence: TGTGCCAGCAGTTTATCTGGGGGCGGATATCAGCCCCAGCATTTT.

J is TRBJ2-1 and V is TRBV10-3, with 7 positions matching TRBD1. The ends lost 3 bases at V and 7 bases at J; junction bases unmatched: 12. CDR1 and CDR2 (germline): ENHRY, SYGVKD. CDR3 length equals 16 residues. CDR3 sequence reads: CAISERGQSDRNEQFF. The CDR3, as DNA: TGTGCCATCAGTGAACGTGGGCAGTCGGACAGGAATGAGCAGTTCTTC.

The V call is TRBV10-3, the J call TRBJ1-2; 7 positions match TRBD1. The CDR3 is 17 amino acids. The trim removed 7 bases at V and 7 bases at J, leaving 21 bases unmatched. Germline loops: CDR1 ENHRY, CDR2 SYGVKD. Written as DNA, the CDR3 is TGTGCCATCAATAACCTACAGGGGAACCCACTTATAGGTGGCTACACCTTC. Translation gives CAINNLQGNPLIGGYTF.

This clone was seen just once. The CDR3 nucleotides are TGTGCCAGCACCCAATCTGATAGCAATCAGCCCCAGCATTTT. It yields the protein CASTQSDSNQPQHF. The chain has TRBV2 and TRBJ1-5, with D uncertain. The length of the CDR3 is 14 residues. Per the germline V gene, CDR1 is SNHLY and CDR2 is FYNNEI. V shed 7 bases and J shed 0 bases, with 10 bases lying between them.

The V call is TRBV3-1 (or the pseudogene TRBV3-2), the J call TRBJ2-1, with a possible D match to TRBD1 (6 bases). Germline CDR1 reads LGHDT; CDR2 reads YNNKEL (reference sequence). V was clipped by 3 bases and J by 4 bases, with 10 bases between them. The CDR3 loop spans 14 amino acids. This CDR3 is CASSQGQQYNEQFF. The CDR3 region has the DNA TGTGCCAGCAGCCAGGGACAACAATACAATGAGCAGTTCTTC.

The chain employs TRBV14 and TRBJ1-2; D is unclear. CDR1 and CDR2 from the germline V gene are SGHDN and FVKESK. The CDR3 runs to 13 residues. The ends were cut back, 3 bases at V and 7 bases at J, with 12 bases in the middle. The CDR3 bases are TGTGCCAGCAGCCAGCTCCGAGTAGCTGGCTACACCTTC. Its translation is CASSQLRVAGYTF.

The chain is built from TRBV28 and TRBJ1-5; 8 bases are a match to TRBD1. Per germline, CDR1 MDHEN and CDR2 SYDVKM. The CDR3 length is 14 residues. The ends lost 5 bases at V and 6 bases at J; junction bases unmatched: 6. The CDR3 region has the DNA TGTGCCAGCAGTCCCTCGGACAGGGCTCAGCCCCAGCATTTT. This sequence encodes CASSPSDRAQPQHF.

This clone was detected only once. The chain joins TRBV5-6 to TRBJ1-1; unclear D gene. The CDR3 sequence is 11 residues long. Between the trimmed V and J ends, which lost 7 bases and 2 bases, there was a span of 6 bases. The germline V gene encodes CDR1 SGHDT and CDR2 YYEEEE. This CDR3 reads CASRRNTEAFF. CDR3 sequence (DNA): TGTGCCAGCCGCCGAAACACTGAAGCTTTCTTT.

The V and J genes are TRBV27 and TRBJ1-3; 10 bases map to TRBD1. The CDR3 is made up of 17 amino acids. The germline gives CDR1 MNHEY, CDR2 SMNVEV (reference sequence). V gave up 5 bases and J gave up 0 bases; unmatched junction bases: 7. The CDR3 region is CASSPRTGGSSGNTIYF. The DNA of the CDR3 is TGTGCCAGCAGTCCCCGGACAGGGGGGAGCTCTGGAAACACCATATATTTT.

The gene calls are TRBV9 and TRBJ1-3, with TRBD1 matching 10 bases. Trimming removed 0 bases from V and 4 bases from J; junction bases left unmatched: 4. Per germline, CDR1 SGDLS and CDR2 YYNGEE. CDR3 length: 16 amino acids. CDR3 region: CASSVADRGLGNTIYF. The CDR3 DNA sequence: TGTGCCAGCAGCGTAGCCGACAGGGGGCTCGGAAACACCATATATTTT.